The following is a TCR beta chain sequence with its context. Its antigen remains unidentified. The entry originates in a study of T cell repertoires in cytomegalovirus infection. Turning to the study itself: Recently identified HLA-C-restricted and well-studied HLA-B-restricted CMV epitopes were used. CMV infection and matching HLA type were both indicated by public TCR beta signatures.

Study-wide results and caveats: What dominated the ex vivo response were HLA-C-restricted CMV-specific TCR beta clonotypes. Public TCR beta family frequency separated CMV-and-HLA carriers, including in an independent cohort.

TCRdb independently ran MiXCR on the reads; one entry per CDR3 protein. The data contain approximately 1,000,000 distinct CDR3 sequences, less than 40% of them singletons. The CDR3 consists of 14 residues. Deletions cut 5 bases from V and 6 bases from J, with 15 bases between. The germline V gene encodes CDR1 MGHRA and CDR2 YSYEKL. This TCR derives from a human donor in good health (CMV status not recorded). Some clones in this sample may be carry-over from other donors' samples. The sequenced sample was cultured CD8+ T cells from PBMCs, obtained from culture after CMV antigen stimulation. The chain employs TRBV4-1 and TRBJ2-3; D is unresolved. In nucleotides, the CDR3 is TGCGCCAGCAGCTCCCTCTCGTTTTCGGATACGCAGTATTTT. It is translated as CASSSLSFSDTQYF.